One TCR beta chain is described in this entry. This entry is derived from a study of blood T cell repertoires in COVID-19. About the research overall: Nucleic acid was either cDNA or gDNA, and it came from T cells, B-cell-depleted T cells, or PBMCs.

Per the study methods: Nucleated cell number was recorded as an estimate derived from reference gene primer amplification. Only in-frame clones appear in the TCRdb table, and some are missing; sequencing was by immunoSEQ multiplex PCR. The V and J calls and clone size were taken over from that table, and D and trimming were inferred from the DNA. The repertoire has fewer than 500,000 clones, around 87% of them found once; the top ten carry roughly 0.97%. V was trimmed by 8 bases and J by 4 bases, leaving 8 bases between them. Germline values: CDR1 MNHEY, CDR2 SVGAGI. This CDR3 has 11 amino acids. Cohorts were assigned according to the clinical history that participants reported.

The sequence was obtained from a young woman with acute COVID-19. The material sequenced was PBMCs or T cells enriched from blood (not recorded which). The chain combines TRBV6-5 with TRBJ2-5; D ambiguous. The CDR3 loop reads CASDNGETQYF. CDR3 coding DNA: TGTGCCAGCGACAATGGAGAGACCCAGTACTTC.